A single sample gave rise to the 19 T cell receptor beta chains below, sequenced in a study of Graves' ophthalmopathy and Graves' hyperthyroidism. RNA served as the template for amplifying TCR beta CDR3 regions. HTBI primers were employed in first-round RT-PCR, then a second-round multiplex PCR followed. TCRdb reanalysed the multiplex PCR reads using MiXCR and keeps one entry per CDR3 protein. Found here are around 400,000 distinct CDR3 sequences, roughly 20% of them singletons; the top ten hold roughly 3.2%. Sequenced input: peripheral blood. These receptors all stem from a woman younger than 35 with stable Graves' hyperthyroidism.

This clonotype was detected ten times or more. V and J are TRBV20-1 and TRBJ1-3; possible D gene TRBD1, 6 bases. This CDR3 has 14 amino acids. Germline V gives CDR1 DFQATT, CDR2 SNEGSKA (reference sequence). Between the trimmed V and J ends, which lost 5 bases and 4 bases, there was a span of 15 bases. The CDR3 spells CSARSAQGGNTIYF. Written as DNA, the CDR3 is TGCAGTGCTCGCTCCGCGCAGGGGGGAAACACCATATATTTT.

This clonotype showed up many times. The rearrangement links TRBV6-2 or TRBV6-3 to TRBJ1-3, with D unclear. The V end was cut by 7 bases, the J end by 2 bases, with 18 bases between. CDR3 length: 16 amino acids. CDR1 is MNHEY and CDR2 is SVGEGT in the germline V gene. The CDR3 bases are TGTGCCAGCACCCGACCGTCTCATTCAGCTGGAAACACCATATATTTT. Its translation: CASTRPSHSAGNTIYF.

This clonotype has at least ten counts. The chain carries TRBV6-1 and TRBJ1-1; the match to TRBD1 covers 9 bases. V dropped 1 base and J dropped 4; count of bases not matched to a gene: 10. Germline values: CDR1 MNHNS, CDR2 SASEGT. The CDR3 consists of 17 residues. In DNA, the CDR3 is TGTGCCAGCAGTGAAGAAGGAACAGGGGGCAGGGGCACTGAAGCTTTCTTT. As protein: CASSEEGTGGRGTEAFF.

Ten or more counts support this clonotype. The chain joins TRBV29-1 to TRBJ1-1; D gene unclear. The CDR3 is made up of 16 amino acids. CDR1 and CDR2 from the germline V gene are SQVTM and ANQGSEA. V gave up 3 bases and J gave up 3 bases, with 20 bases separating them. CDR3 region: CSVDPDDAPDYTEAFF. CDR3 DNA: TGCAGCGTTGACCCTGATGACGCGCCCGATTACACTGAAGCTTTCTTT.

This clonotype showed up many times. The V and J genes are TRBV4-1 and TRBJ2-7; perhaps D is TRBD1 or TRBD2 (5 bases each). V gave up 0 bases and J gave up 3 bases, with 12 bases separating them. The CDR3 extends over 15 amino acids. CDR1 is MGHRA and CDR2 is YSYEKL in the germline V gene. The CDR3 coding sequence is TGCGCCAGCAGCCAAGAGGGGACCGCTCACTACGAGCAGTACTTC. It translates to CASSQEGTAHYEQYF.

The chain employs TRBV6-1 and TRBJ1-6, with no clear D. V lost 3 bases to trimming and J lost 10 bases, with 10 bases between them. The CDR3 runs to 13 residues. CDR1 and CDR2 from the germline V gene are MNHNS and SASEGT. The CDR3 DNA reads as TGTGCCAGCAGTGAGTCCGTTAGATCACCCCTCCACTTT. The encoded protein is CASSESVRSPLHF.

This clonotype was seen repeatedly, ten times or more. The rearrangement links TRBV7-2 to TRBJ2-5; tentative D call: TRBD2 (6 bases). The V gene's germline CDR1 is SGHTA and CDR2 FQGNSA. The ends were cut back, 3 bases at V and 2 bases at J, with 16 bases in the middle. The CDR3 spans 16 residues. This CDR3 reads CASSLGSSALQETQYF. The CDR3 nucleotides read TGTGCCAGCAGCTTGGGGTCTAGCGCGTTGCAAGAGACCCAGTACTTC.

At least ten counts were recorded for this clonotype. This chain's CDR3 is CATSTSGLNYGYTF. In DNA form, the CDR3 reads TGTGCCACCAGCACATCGGGACTCAACTATGGCTACACCTTC. V and J are TRBV15 and TRBJ1-2, with D possibly TRBD1 on 5 matching bases. V was cut by 4 bases and J by 2 bases, with 11 bases left in between. The CDR3 extends over 14 amino acids. Germline CDR1 and CDR2: LNHNV and YYDKDF (reference sequence).

This clonotype was counted ten times or more. The V and J genes are TRBV7-3 and TRBJ2-5, with D maybe TRBD1 (6 bases). The CDR3 consists of 15 residues. Deletions cut 2 bases from V and 4 bases from J, with 14 bases between. The V gene's germline CDR1 is SGHTA and CDR2 FQGTGA. Written as DNA, the CDR3 is TGTGCCAGCAGCTTATCGGCAGGGGTCGGAGAGACCCAGTACTTC. Its translation: CASSLSAGVGETQYF.

This clonotype was seen just once. This may be a read error: a much more frequent sequence differs by one nucleotide. J is TRBJ1-4 and V is TRBV10-3, with 7 bases fitting TRBD1. The germline V gene has CDR1 ENHRY and CDR2 SYGVKD. The junction had 13 bases not matched to a gene; V was cut back by 7 bases and J by 8 bases. The CDR3 spans 15 residues. The CDR3 DNA is TGTGCCATCATTGGTGAGACAGGGCAGAGAGAAAAACTGTTTTTT. Protein product: CAIIGETGQREKLFF.

V gene TRBV6-1 combines with J gene TRBJ2-7; D perhaps matches TRBD2 (6 bases). This CDR3 region has 14 residues. Germline CDR1 MNHNS, CDR2 SASEGT. The germline V and J ends were trimmed by 3 bases and 0 bases, with 9 bases remaining between them. The CDR3 sequence: CASSDRGISYEQYF. The DNA of the CDR3 is TGTGCCAGCAGTGACCGGGGGATCTCCTACGAGCAGTACTTC.

This clonotype was seen only once. The chain combines TRBV6-5 with TRBJ2-7; 8 bases map to TRBD2. Per germline, CDR1 MNHEY and CDR2 SVGAGI. The CDR3 loop spans 14 amino acids. The trim removed 0 bases at V and 6 bases at J, leaving 4 bases unmatched. The CDR3 nucleotides read TGTGCCAGCAGTTACTCGTGGCTAGCGGGCGAGCAGTACTTC. Encoded protein: CASSYSWLAGEQYF.

The chain has TRBV30 and TRBJ1-2; D remains ambiguous. Per the germline V gene, CDR1 is GTSNPN and CDR2 is SVGIG (reference sequence). This CDR3 has 16 amino acids. V was pared by 0 bases and J by 5 bases, with 19 bases between. The DNA of the CDR3 is TGTGCCTGGAGTGTAGTCCGGGCAGGCCTGGGGTATGGCTACACCTTC. This gives the protein CAWSVVRAGLGYGYTF. Full variable domain (rest looked up from reference TRBV30 and TRBJ1-2): SQTIHQWPATLVQPVGSPLSLECTVEGTSNPNLYWYRQAAGRGLQLLFYSVGIGQISSEVPQNLSASRPQDRQFILSSKKLLLSDSGFYLCAWSVVRAGLGYGYTFGSGTRLTVV.

The sample holds many counts of this clonotype. The chain combines TRBV2 with TRBJ1-2; unclear D gene. Trimming stripped 2 bases from V and 4 bases from J, with 11 bases between. The length of the CDR3 is 14 residues. The germline V gene has CDR1 SNHLY and CDR2 FYNNEI. The CDR3 DNA sequence: TGTGCCAGCAGTGAACGGTCAGCCCGCTATGGCTACACCTTC. It codes for CASSERSARYGYTF.

This clonotype was seen repeatedly, ten times or more. The V gene is TRBV6-2 or TRBV6-3, the J gene TRBJ2-7, with D uncertain. V dropped 5 bases and J dropped 1 base, with 9 bases sitting between them. This CDR3 is 13 amino acids long. Germline-derived CDR1 and CDR2 are MNHEY and SVGEGT. CDR3 amino acids: CASSSSESYEQYF. Written as DNA, the CDR3 is TGTGCCAGCAGTAGCTCAGAATCCTACGAGCAGTACTTC.

This clonotype has a handful of counts. The gene calls are TRBV4-3 and TRBJ2-2; the D is unclear. This CDR3 spans 17 amino acids. Germline CDR1 and CDR2: LGHNA and YSLEER. The V end lost 0 bases, the J end lost 3 bases, and 14 bases lay between the germline ends. CDR3 DNA: TGCGCCAGCAGCCAAGATTGGTCTGGCACATACACCGGGGAGCTGTTTTTT. Its protein is CASSQDWSGTYTGELFF.

This clonotype was recorded a few times. A much bigger clone sits one base away, suggesting this may be a read error. The chain combines TRBV2 with TRBJ2-7; the D gene could be TRBD1 or TRBD2 (6 bases each). CDR1 is SNHLY and CDR2 is FYNNEI in the germline V gene. The CDR3 has 14 amino acids. CDR3 coding DNA: TGTGCCAGCAAGGGCGGGACAAGCTCCTACGAGCCGTACTTC. Its protein is CASKGGTSSYEPYF.

This clonotype was recorded a few times. Possible read error: a much larger clone is one base away. CDR3 DNA: TGTGCCTGGAGTCGACAGGGTAACCAAGAGACCAAGTACTTC. It yields the protein CAWSRQGNQETKYF. The rearrangement uses TRBV30 and TRBJ2-5, with 7 bases fitting TRBD1. This CDR3 region has 14 residues. In germline, CDR1 is GTSNPN, CDR2 SVGIG (reference sequence).

In its sample, this clonotype was seen many times. The chain uses TRBV28 and TRBJ1-5; 7 bases line up with TRBD1. The CDR3 sequence is 16 residues long. CDR1 and CDR2 (germline): MDHEN, SYDVKM. The V and J ends lost 2 bases and 2 bases, in that order; junction bases with no gene match: 6. The CDR3 reads CASSLSTGVRNQPQHF. The CDR3 bases are TGTGCCAGCAGTTTAAGTACAGGGGTCCGCAATCAGCCCCAGCATTTT.